This entry is about one T cell receptor (beta chain). The antigen remains undetermined. This CDR3 spans 15 amino acids. V lost 6 bases to trimming and J lost 0 bases; unmatched junction nucleotides: 6. CDR1 and CDR2 from the germline V gene are SNHLY and FYNNEI. Method: immunoSEQ multiplex PCR; TCRdb's copy keeps in-frame clones and lacks some. The sample records approximately 74,000 clones, under 85% being singletons. This sample was included in a study of vaccination effects on CD4 cells after COVID-19. CD4+ T cells specific for antigen were expanded with viral peptide pools by the ViraFEST assay before sequencing. Following culture for around 9 days, CD4+ T cells were isolated. Previously uninfected by SARS-CoV-2, the vaccine recipients also showed negative nucleocapsid antibodies. General study findings and limits: Common cold coronavirus cross-reactivity was shown by only 1 of 255 vaccine-induced clones in healthy vaccinees.

The material sequenced was CD4+ T cells from PBMCs cultured with HCoV-NL63 spike peptides, taken before COVID-19 vaccination. The chain uses TRBV2 and TRBJ2-3, with TRBD2 matching 7 bases. The clonotype was recovered from a human donor who received a COVID-19 vaccine. The CDR3, as DNA: TGTGCCAGCAGGGGGACTACACAGAGCACAGATACGCAGTATTTT. Translation: CASRGTTQSTDTQYF.